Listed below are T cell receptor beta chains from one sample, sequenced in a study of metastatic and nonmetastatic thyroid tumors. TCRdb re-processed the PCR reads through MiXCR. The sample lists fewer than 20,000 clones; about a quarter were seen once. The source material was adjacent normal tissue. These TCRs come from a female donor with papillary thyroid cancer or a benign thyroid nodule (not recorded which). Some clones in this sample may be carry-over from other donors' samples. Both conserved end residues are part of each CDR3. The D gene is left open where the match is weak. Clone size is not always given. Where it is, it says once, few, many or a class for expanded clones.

CAWSSGSYNSPLHF | TGTGCCTGGAGTAGTGGGTCCTATAATTCACCCCTCCACTTT | TRBJ1-6 | . | TRBV30 | .
CASSFKDFGEQYF | TGTGCCAGCAGTTTTAAGGACTTCGGGGAGCAGTACTTC | TRBJ2-7 | . | TRBV27 | .
CASSPDNYGYTF | TGTGCCAGCAGCCCGGATAACTATGGCTACACCTTC | TRBJ1-2 | few | TRBV7-9 | .
CSARDPGQYTGELFF | TGCAGTGCTAGGGACCCGGGGCAGTACACCGGGGAGCTGTTTTTT | TRBJ2-2 | . | TRBV20-1 | .
CSASWQGFYEQYF | TGCAGTGCTAGTTGGCAGGGGTTTTACGAGCAGTACTTT | TRBJ2-7 | . | TRBV20-1 | .
CASSLDRGYEQFF | TGCGCCAGCAGCTTGGACAGGGGGTATGAGCAGTTCTTC | TRBJ2-1 | few | TRBV5-1 | TRBD1
CASSPPGTTAEQYF | TGTGCCAGCAGTCCCCCCGGGACTACTGCCGAGCAGTACTTC | TRBJ2-7 | . | TRBV28 | TRBD2
CASSVHSGRVNEQFF | TGTGCCAGCAGCGTCCACAGCGGGAGGGTCAATGAGCAGTTCTTC | TRBJ2-1 | . | TRBV9 | TRBD2
CASSYTAGITDTQYF | TGTGCCAGCAGTTATACAGCGGGAATAACAGATACGCAGTATTTT | TRBJ2-3 | few | TRBV6-9 | TRBD2
CSALSDTEAFF | TGCAGTGCCCTCAGCGACACTGAAGCTTTCTTT | TRBJ1-1 | . | TRBV20-1 | .
CSVGQGELSGYTF | TGCAGCGTAGGACAGGGGGAATTGAGTGGCTACACCTTC | TRBJ1-2 | . | TRBV29-1 | TRBD1
CSAKQGPYNEQFF | TGCAGTGCGAAGCAGGGCCCCTACAATGAGCAGTTCTTC | TRBJ2-1 | few | TRBV20-1 | .
CASSFQGPVFSGYTF | TGTGCCAGCAGTTTTCAAGGACCGGTTTTTTCTGGCTACACCTTC | TRBJ1-2 | few | TRBV6-2/TRBV6-3 | .
CASSIGTYNEQFF | TGTGCCAGCAGTATAGGGACTTACAATGAGCAGTTCTTC | TRBJ2-1 | . | TRBV27 | .
CASTYKANTEAFF | TGTGCCAGCACCTACAAGGCGAACACTGAAGCTTTCTTT | TRBJ1-1 | few | TRBV6-1 | .
CASSLLQGGHEQYF | TGTGCCAGCAGTTTATTACAGGGTGGGCACGAGCAGTACTTC | TRBJ2-7 | many | TRBV12-3/TRBV12-4 | .